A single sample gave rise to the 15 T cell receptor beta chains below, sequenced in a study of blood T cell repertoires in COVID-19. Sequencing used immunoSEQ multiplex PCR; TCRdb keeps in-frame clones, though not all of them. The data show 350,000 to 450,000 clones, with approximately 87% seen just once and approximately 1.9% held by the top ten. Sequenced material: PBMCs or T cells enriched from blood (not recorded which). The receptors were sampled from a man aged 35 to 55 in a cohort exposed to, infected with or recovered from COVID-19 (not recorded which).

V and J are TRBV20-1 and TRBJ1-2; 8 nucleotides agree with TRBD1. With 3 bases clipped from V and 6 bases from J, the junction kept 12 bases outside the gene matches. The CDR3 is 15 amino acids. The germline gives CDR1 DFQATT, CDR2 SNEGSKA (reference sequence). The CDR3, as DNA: TGCAGTGCTAGTAGGCTTCAGGGGGCGCAGGATGGCTACACCTTC. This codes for CSASRLQGAQDGYTF.

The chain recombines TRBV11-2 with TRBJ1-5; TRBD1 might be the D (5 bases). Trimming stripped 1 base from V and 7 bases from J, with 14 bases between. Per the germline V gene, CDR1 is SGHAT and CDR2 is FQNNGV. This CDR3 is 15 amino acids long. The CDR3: CASSLGSGQGQPQHF. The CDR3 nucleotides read TGTGCCAGCAGCTTAGGATCAGGGCAGGGACAGCCCCAGCATTTT.

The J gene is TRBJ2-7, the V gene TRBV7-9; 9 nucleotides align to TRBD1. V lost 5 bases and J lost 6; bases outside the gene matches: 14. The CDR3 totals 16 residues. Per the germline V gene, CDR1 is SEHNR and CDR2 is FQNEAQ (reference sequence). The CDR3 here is CASSRDRRDREREQYF. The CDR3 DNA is TGTGCCAGCAGCAGAGACCGGCGGGACAGGGAGCGCGAGCAGTACTTC.

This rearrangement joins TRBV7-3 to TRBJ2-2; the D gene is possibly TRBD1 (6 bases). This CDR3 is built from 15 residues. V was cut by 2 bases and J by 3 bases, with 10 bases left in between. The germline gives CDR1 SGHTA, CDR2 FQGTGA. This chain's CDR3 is CASSLQGQDTGELFF. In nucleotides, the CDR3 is TGTGCCAGCAGCTTACAGGGACAAGACACCGGGGAGCTGTTTTTT.

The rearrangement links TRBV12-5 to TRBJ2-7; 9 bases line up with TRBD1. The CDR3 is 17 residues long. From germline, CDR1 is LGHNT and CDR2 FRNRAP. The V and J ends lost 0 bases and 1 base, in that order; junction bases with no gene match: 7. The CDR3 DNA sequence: TGTGCTAGTGGTTTGGTAAGGGTGACAGGGGGTTCCTACGAGCAGTACTTC. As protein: CASGLVRVTGGSYEQYF.

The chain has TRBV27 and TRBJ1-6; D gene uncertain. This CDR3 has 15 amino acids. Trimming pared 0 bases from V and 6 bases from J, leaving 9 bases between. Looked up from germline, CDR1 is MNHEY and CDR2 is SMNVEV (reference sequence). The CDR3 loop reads CASSLSAQLNSPLHF. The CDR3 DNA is TGTGCCAGCAGTTTATCCGCACAGCTTAATTCACCCCTCCACTTT.

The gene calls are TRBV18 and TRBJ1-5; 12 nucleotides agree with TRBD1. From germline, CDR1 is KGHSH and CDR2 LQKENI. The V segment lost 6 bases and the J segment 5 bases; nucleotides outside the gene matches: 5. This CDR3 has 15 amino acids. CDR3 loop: CASSPGTGGHQPQHF. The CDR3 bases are TGTGCCAGCTCTCCCGGGACAGGGGGCCATCAGCCCCAGCATTTT.

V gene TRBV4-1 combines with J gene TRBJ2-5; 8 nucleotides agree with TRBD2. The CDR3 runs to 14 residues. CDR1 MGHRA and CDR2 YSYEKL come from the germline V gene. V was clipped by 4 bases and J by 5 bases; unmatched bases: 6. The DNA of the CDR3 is TGCGCCAGCAGCCCAAGCGGGAGAAGGGAGACCCAGTACTTC. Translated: CASSPSGRRETQYF.

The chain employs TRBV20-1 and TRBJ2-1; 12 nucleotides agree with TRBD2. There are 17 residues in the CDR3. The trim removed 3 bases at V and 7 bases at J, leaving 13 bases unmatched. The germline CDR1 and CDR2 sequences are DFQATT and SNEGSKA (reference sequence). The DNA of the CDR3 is TGCAGTGCTAGTTTAGTCGCACGACTAGCGGGAGTAAATGAGCAGTTCTTC. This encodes CSASLVARLAGVNEQFF.

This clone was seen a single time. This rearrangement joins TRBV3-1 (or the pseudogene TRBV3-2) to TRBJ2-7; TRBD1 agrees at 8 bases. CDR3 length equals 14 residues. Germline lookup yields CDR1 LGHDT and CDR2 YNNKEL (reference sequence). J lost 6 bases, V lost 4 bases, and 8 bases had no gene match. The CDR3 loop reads CASSPRQGQGEQYF. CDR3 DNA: TGTGCCAGCAGCCCGAGACAGGGGCAAGGCGAGCAGTACTTC.

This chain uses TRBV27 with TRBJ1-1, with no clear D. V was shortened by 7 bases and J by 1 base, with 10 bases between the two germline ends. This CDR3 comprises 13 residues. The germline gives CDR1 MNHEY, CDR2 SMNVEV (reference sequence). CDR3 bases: TGTGCCAGCAAACTCTCAGGGAACACTGAAGCTTTCTTT. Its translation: CASKLSGNTEAFF.

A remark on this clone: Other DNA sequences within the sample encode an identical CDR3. CDR3 region: CASSPGQGAGGYTF. The CDR3 nucleotides are TGTGCCAGCAGCCCGGGACAGGGGGCCGGTGGCTACACCTTC. The rearrangement links TRBV7-9 to TRBJ1-2; 12 nucleotides align to TRBD1. Unmatched junction bases numbered 5, after V lost 5 bases and J lost 7 bases. The CDR3 is made up of 14 amino acids. Germline V lookup: CDR1 SEHNR, CDR2 FQNEAQ (reference sequence).

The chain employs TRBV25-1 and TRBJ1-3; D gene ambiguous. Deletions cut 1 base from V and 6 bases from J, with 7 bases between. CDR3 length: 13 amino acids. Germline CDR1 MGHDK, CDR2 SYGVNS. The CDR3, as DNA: TGTGCCAGCAGTGAATTCGAGTTAAACACCATATATTTT. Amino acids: CASSEFELNTIYF.

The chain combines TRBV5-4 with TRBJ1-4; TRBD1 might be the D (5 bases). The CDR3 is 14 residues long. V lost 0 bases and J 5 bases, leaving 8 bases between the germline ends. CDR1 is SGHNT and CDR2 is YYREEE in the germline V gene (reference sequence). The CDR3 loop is CASSLDRTNEKLFF. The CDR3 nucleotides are TGTGCCAGCAGCTTGGACAGGACGAATGAAAAACTGTTTTTT.

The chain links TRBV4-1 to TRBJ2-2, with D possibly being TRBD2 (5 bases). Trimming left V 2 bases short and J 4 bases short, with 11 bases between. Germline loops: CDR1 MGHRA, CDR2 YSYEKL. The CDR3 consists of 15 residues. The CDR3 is CASSQLAVPTGELFF. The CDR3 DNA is TGCGCCAGCAGCCAACTAGCTGTGCCCACCGGGGAGCTGTTTTTT.